The 9 T cell receptor beta chains given below trace back to one sample, sequenced in a study of T cells after yellow fever vaccination. TCRdb itself ran the 5' RACE reads through MiXCR, one entry per CDR3 protein. The repertoire holds a few hundred thousand distinct CDR3 sequences, with around an eighth as singletons. Sequenced here: CD4+ T cells sorted from PBMCs, sampled 15 days after the yellow fever booster vaccination. The receptors were gathered from a man aged 18 to 35 who received the YFV17D yellow fever vaccine.

The chain carries TRBV18 and TRBJ2-5; D is ambiguous. V lost 0 bases and J lost 5, with 10 bases in between. CDR1 is KGHSH, CDR2 LQKENI, per germline. The CDR3 is 14 amino acids. CDR3 sequence: CASSPPWPGETQYF. The CDR3 bases are TGTGCCAGCTCACCACCCTGGCCCGGGGAGACCCAGTACTTC. Full variable domain (rest looked up from reference TRBV18 and TRBJ2-5): NAGVMQNPRHLVRRRGQEARLRCSPMKGHSHVYWYRQLPEEGLKFMVYLQKENIIDESGMPKERFSAEFPKEGPSILRIQQVVRGDSAAYFCASSPPWPGETQYFGPGTRLLVL.

V usage is TRBV24-1 and J usage is TRBJ2-2, with D perhaps matching TRBD1 (6 bases). CDR1 and CDR2 from the germline V gene are KGHDR and SFDVKD. Trimming pared 7 bases from V and 0 bases from J, leaving 17 bases between. The length of the CDR3 is 17 residues. Here the CDR3 DNA reads TGTGCCACCAGGGATAACAGGGTATTATCGAACACCGGGGAGCTGTTTTTT. Amino acid sequence: CATRDNRVLSNTGELFF.

This clonotype turned up a few times. The chain couples TRBV5-4 to TRBJ2-1; 8 bases are shared with TRBD1. Germline CDR1 is SGHNT and CDR2 is YYREEE (reference sequence). Germline trimming cut 3 bases from V and 7 bases from J; bases unmatched to any gene: 3. The CDR3 has 13 amino acids. CDR3 DNA sequence: TGTGCCAGCAGCTCACAGGGGGGTAATGAGCAGTTCTTC. It is translated as CASSSQGGNEQFF.

The J gene is TRBJ2-1, the V gene TRBV9; 9 nucleotides agree with TRBD1. CDR3 length: 15 residues. V was clipped by 4 bases and J by 2 bases; unmatched bases: 4. The germline gives CDR1 SGDLS, CDR2 YYNGEE. CDR3 residues: CASSNRQGAYNEQFF. In DNA, the CDR3 is TGTGCCAGCAGCAATCGACAGGGGGCCTACAATGAGCAGTTCTTC.

This clonotype appeared a few times. The chain links TRBV6-5 to TRBJ2-5, with D possibly matching TRBD1 (6 bases). The CDR3 length is 13 residues. With 7 bases removed from V and 5 bases from J, the gap between germline ends came to 14 bases. CDR1 MNHEY and CDR2 SVGAGI come from the germline V gene. CDR3 region: CASNQGHGETQYF. The CDR3 coding sequence is TGTGCCAGCAACCAGGGGCACGGGGAGACCCAGTACTTC.

There are a few counts of this clonotype. The gene calls are TRBV5-1 and TRBJ2-5; D not resolved. V lost 6 bases, J lost 2 bases, and 11 bases lay in between. Germline V gives CDR1 SGHRS, CDR2 YFSETQ. The CDR3 has 13 amino acids. CDR3 in amino acids: CASNPIGQETQYF. CDR3 coding DNA: TGCGCCAGCAATCCGATCGGGCAAGAGACCCAGTACTTC.

The J gene is TRBJ2-1, the V gene TRBV7-3, with 8 positions matching TRBD2. The CDR3 consists of 16 residues. The V segment lost 4 bases and the J segment 0 bases; nucleotides outside the gene matches: 5. Germline values: CDR1 SGHTA, CDR2 FQGTGA. CDR3 in amino acids: CASSSTRGDSYNEQFF. The CDR3 DNA reads TGTGCCAGCAGCTCCACGCGGGGGGACTCCTACAATGAGCAGTTCTTC.

This clonotype was detected only a few times. The chain employs TRBV7-2 and TRBJ1-2, with D hard to call. Germline CDR1 reads SGHTA; CDR2 reads FQGNSA. V lost 2 bases to trimming and J lost 6 bases, with 13 bases between them. The length of the CDR3 is 14 residues. CDR3 DNA sequence: TGTGCCAGCAGCTTATTCCCCACGACAAATGGCTACACCTTC. It yields the protein CASSLFPTTNGYTF.

This clonotype occurred many times. V is TRBV5-1 and J is TRBJ2-3, with 7 positions matching TRBD2. From germline, CDR1 is SGHRS and CDR2 YFSETQ. V lost 0 bases to trimming and J lost 2 bases; unmatched junction nucleotides: 6. This CDR3 has 16 residues. CDR3 coding DNA: TGCGCCAGCAGCTTGGGATCCAGCGGGGTCACAGATACGCAGTATTTT. It translates to CASSLGSSGVTDTQYF.